The TCR beta chain described here comes from a study of beta chain features in type 1 diabetes. Across the study: Similarity in age, gender and cell yields was seen between patients and healthy donors.

The purity of all sorted populations exceeded 95%. Findings and caveats of the study: TCRB rearrangement may or may not be influenced by HLA type; here this remained unresolved. In type 1 diabetes patients, VDJ junctions had fewer insertions; deletions at these junctions were more frequent.

Expressed TCRB transcripts got sequenced, as all isolated RNA was reverse transcribed. Here immunoSEQ multiplex PCR was the method, and the copy in TCRdb shows in-frame clones only, minus some. Of under 450,000 clones listed, over 11% are singletons. As regards this clone: Its antigen is unknown.

This CDR3 has 16 residues. Germline lookup yields CDR1 SGHTA and CDR2 FQGNSA. Trimming took 5 bases from V and 3 from J, leaving 18 bases between them. The V and J genes are TRBV7-2 and TRBJ2-3; perhaps TRBD2 as D (6 bases). Sequenced input: naive CD4+ T cells from blood. This clonotype was obtained from a man aged 30-40 years in good health. The CDR3 DNA reads as TGTGCCAGCAGCGTCTGGACCGGAGGGAGAACAGATACGCAGTATTTT. Its translation is CASSVWTGGRTDTQYF.